This TCR beta chain was sequenced during a study of blood T cell repertoires in COVID-19. Across the whole study: Both acute and convalescent COVID-19 samples were obtained from the United States, Italy and Spain.

Germline CDR1 LNHDA, CDR2 SQIVND (reference sequence). The CDR3 sequence is 15 residues long. V shed 7 bases and J 9 bases; nucleotides not matched to a gene: 13. Authors' processing steps: Amplifying reference gene primers gave estimates of nucleated cell counts. Assay used: immunoSEQ multiplex PCR; TCRdb lists only in-frame clones, some missing. V and J calls and clone size are those listed in that table; D and trimming were worked out from the DNA. Here the sample spans 120,000 or so clones, 88% being singletons. This clone was counted between two and nine times. This receptor was obtained from a woman in her forties or fifties with acute or convalescent COVID-19. Sequencing was carried out using peripheral blood. The chain is built from TRBV19 and TRBJ2-4; 9 nucleotides line up with TRBD2. The CDR3 reads CASTPLGTSSGIQYF. For the CDR3, the DNA is TGTGCCAGTACCCCCTTGGGGACTAGCAGTGGCATTCAGTACTTC.